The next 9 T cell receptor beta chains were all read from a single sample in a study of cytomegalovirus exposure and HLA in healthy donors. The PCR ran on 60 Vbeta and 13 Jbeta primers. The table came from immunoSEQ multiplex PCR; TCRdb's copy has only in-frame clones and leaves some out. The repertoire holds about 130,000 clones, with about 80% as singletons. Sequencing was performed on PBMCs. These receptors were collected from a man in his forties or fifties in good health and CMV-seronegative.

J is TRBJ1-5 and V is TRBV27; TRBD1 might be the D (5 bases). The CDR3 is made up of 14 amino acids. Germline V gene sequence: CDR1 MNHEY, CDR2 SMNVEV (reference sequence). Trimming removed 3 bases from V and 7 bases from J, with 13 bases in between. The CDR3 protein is CASSFQLGGQPQHF. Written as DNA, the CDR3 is TGTGCCAGCAGTTTCCAATTGGGGGGGCAGCCCCAGCATTTT.

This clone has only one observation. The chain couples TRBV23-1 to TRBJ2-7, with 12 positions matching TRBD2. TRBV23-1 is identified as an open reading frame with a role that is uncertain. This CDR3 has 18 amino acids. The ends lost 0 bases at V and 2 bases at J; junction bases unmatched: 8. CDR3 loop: CASSQSGLAGGLTYEQYF. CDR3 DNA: TGCGCCAGCAGTCAATCAGGGCTAGCGGGGGGGTTAACCTACGAGCAGTACTTC.

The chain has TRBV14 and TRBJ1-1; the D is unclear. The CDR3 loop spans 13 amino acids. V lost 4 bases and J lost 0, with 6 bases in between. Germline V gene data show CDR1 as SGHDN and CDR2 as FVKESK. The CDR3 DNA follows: TGTGCCAGCAGCCTTACTGTGAACACTGAAGCTTTCTTT. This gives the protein CASSLTVNTEAFF. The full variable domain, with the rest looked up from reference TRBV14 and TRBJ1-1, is EAGVTQFPSHSVIEKGQTVTLRCDPISGHDNLYWYRRVMGKEIKFLLHFVKESKQDESGMPNNRFLAERTGGTYSTLKVQPAELEDSGVYFCASSLTVNTEAFFGQGTRLTVV.

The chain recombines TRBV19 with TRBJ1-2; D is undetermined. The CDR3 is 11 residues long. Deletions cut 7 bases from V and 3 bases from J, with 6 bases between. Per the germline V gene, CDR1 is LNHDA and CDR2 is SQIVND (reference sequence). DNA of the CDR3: TGTGCCAGTAAAATAGACTATGGCTACACCTTC. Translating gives CASKIDYGYTF.

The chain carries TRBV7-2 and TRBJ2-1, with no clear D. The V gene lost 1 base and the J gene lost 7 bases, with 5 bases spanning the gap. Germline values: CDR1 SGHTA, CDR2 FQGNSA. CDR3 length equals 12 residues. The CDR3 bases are TGTGCCAGCAGCTTAGTTGTAAATGAGCAGTTCTTC. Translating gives CASSLVVNEQFF.

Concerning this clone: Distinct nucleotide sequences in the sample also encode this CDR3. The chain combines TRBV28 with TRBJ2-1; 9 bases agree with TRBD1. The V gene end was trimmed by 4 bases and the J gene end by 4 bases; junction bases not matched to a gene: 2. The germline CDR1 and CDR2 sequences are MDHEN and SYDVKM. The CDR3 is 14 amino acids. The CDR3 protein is CASSSGQGYNEQFF. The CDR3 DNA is TGTGCCAGCAGTTCGGGACAGGGATACAATGAGCAGTTCTTC.

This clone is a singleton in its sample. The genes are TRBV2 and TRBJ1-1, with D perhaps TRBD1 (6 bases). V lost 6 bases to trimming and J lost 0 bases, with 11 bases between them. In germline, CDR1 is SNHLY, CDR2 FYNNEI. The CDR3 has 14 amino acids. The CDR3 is CASRPRTVNTEAFF. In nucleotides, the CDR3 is TGTGCCAGCAGGCCCCGGACAGTGAACACTGAAGCTTTCTTT.

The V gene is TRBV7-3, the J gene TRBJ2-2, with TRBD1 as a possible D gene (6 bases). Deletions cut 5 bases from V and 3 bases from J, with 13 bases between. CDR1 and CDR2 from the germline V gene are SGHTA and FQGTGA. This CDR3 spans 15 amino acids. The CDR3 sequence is CASSKTGLDTGELFF. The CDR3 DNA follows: TGTGCCAGCAGCAAAACAGGGTTGGACACCGGGGAGCTGTTTTTT.

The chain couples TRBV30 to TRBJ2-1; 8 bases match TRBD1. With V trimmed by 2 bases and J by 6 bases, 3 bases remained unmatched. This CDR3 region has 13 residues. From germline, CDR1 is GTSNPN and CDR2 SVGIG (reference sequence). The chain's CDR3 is CAWSTRGRNEQFF. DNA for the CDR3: TGTGCCTGGAGTACCAGGGGGCGCAATGAGCAGTTCTTC.